This T cell receptor beta chain came from a study of blood T cells in healthy people across ages. The CDR3 has 15 amino acids. Germline V gives CDR1 SGHDT, CDR2 YYEEEE. Alongside a J-beta primer mix, a sample-barcoded 5' primer served in a second PCR lasting about 7 to 11 cycles. From the 5' RACE reads, TCRdb called clonotypes with MiXCR, one entry per CDR3 protein. Of 750,000 to 950,000 distinct CDR3 sequences listed, almost 30% are singletons. The sample was also reused in another study, on T cells of mothers and their children.

This TCR was sampled from a woman in her forties in good health. V and J are TRBV5-6 and TRBJ2-1, with D possibly called TRBD1 or TRBD2 (5 bases each). Judging by the DNA end, TRBJ2-7 fits better; the J call may be wrong. The sample was blood. The CDR3 bases are TGTGCCAGCAGCCTGAGAGGGGAGTACTACAATGAGCAGTACTTC. It encodes CASSLRGEYYNEQYF.